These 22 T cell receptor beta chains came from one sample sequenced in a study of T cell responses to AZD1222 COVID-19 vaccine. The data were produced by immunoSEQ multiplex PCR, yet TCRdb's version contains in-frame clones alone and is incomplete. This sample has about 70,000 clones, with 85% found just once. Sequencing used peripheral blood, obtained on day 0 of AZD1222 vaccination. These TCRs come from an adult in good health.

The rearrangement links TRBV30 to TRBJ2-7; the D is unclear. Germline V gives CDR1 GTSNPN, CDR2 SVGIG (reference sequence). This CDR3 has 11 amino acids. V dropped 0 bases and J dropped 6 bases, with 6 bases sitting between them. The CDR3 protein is CAWSVSTEQYF. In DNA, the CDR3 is TGTGCCTGGAGTGTCAGCACCGAGCAGTACTTC.

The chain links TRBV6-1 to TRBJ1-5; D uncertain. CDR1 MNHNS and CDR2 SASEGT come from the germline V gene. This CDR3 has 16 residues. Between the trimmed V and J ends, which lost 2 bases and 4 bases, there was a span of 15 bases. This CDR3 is CASSERGPWGNQPQHF. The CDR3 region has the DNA TGTGCCAGCAGTGAACGAGGACCTTGGGGAAATCAGCCCCAGCATTTT.

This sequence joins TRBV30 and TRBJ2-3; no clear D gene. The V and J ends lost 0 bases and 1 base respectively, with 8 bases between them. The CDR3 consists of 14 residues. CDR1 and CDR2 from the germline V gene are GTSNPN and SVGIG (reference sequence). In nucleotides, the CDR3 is TGTGCCTGGAGTGTAGGGTCGCGCACAGATACGCAGTATTTT. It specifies CAWSVGSRTDTQYF.

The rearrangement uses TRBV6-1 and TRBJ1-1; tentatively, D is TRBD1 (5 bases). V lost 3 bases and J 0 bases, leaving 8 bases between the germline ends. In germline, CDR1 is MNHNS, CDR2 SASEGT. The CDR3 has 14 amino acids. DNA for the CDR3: TGTGCCAGCAGTGAGGGGGGTCTGAACACTGAAGCTTTCTTT. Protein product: CASSEGGLNTEAFF.

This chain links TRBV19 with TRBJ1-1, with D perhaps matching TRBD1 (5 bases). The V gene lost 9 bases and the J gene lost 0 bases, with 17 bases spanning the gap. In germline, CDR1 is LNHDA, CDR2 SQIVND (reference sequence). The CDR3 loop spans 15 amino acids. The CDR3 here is CASISSGTLNTEAFF. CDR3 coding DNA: TGTGCCAGCATAAGTTCCGGGACCCTGAACACTGAAGCTTTCTTT.

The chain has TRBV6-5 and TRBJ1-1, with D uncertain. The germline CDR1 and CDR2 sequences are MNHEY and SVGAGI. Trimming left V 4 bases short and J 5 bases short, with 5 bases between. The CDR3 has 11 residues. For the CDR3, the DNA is TGTGCCAGCAGTTGGAAAACTGAAGCTTTCTTT. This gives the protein CASSWKTEAFF.

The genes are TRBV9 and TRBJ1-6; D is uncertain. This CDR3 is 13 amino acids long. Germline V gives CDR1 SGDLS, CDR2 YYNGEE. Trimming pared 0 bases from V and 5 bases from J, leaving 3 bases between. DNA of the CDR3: TGTGCCAGCAGCGTAGGGGATAATTCACCCCTCCACTTT. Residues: CASSVGDNSPLHF.

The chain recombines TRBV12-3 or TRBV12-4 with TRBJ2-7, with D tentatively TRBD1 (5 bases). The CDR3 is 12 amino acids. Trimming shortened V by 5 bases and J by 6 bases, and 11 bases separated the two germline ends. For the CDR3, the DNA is TGTGCCAGCAGTACTGACAGCCCCGAGCAGTACTTC. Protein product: CASSTDSPEQYF.

CDR3 in DNA: TGTGCCAGCTCACCAAATCTAGGACAGGGTAATGAAAAACTGTTTTTT. Protein product: CASSPNLGQGNEKLFF. The chain is built from TRBV18 and TRBJ1-4, with 8 bases lining up with TRBD1. This CDR3 region has 16 residues. The J segment lost 4 bases and the V segment lost 2 bases, leaving 6 bases of the junction unmatched. CDR1 and CDR2 (germline): KGHSH, LQKENI.

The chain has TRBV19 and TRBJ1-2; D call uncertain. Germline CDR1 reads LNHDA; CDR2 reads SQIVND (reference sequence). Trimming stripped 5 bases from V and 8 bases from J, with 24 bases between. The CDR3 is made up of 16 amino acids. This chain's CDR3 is CASSVDDRIGGSGYTF. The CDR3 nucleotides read TGTGCCAGTAGTGTCGATGATCGGATCGGAGGTTCGGGCTACACCTTC.

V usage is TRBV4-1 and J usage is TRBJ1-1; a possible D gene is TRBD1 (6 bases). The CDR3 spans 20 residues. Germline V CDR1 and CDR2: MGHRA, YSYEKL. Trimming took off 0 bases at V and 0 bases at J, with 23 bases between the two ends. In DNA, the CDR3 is TGCGCCAGCAGCCAAGATCTAGGGGGTAGGGCCCAAACAGTGAACACTGAAGCTTTCTTT. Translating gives CASSQDLGGRAQTVNTEAFF.

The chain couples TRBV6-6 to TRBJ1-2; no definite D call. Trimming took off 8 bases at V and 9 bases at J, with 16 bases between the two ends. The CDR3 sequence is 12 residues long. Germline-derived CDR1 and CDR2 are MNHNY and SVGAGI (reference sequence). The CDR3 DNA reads TGTGCCAGCGAATCAGGTTCCGACAGCTACACCTTC. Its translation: CASESGSDSYTF.

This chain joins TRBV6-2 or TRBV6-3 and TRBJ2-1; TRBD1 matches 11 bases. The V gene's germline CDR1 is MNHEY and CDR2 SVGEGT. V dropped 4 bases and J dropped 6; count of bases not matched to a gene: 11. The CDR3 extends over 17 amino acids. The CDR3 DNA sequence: TGTGCCAGCAGTTCAGGGACAGGGGGTAGCGTAAGCAATGAGCAGTTCTTC. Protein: CASSSGTGGSVSNEQFF.

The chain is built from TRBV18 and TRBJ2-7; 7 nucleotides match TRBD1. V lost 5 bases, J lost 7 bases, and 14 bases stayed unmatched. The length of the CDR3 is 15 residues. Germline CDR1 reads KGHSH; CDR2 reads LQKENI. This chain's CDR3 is CASSVSGRGLEEQYF. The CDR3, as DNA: TGTGCCAGCTCAGTTTCTGGTAGGGGGCTGGAGGAGCAGTACTTC. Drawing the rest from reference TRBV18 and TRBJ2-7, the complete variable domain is NAGVMQNPRHLVRRRGQEARLRCSPMKGHSHVYWYRQLPEEGLKFMVYLQKENIIDESGMPKERFSAEFPKEGPSILRIQQVVRGDSAAYFCASSVSGRGLEEQYFGPGTRLTVT.

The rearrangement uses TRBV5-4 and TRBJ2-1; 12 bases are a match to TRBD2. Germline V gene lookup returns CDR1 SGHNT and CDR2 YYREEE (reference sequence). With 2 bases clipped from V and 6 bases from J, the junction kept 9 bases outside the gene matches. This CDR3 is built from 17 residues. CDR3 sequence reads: CASSLWGLAGGANEQFF. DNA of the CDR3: TGTGCCAGCAGCTTATGGGGCCTAGCGGGAGGGGCCAATGAGCAGTTCTTC.

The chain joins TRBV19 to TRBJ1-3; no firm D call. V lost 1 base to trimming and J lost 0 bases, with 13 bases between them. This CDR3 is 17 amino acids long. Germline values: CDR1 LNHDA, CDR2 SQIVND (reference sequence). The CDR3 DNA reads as TGTGCCAGTAGTATAGTGGGCAGAAAATCCTCTGGAAACACCATATATTTT. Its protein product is CASSIVGRKSSGNTIYF.

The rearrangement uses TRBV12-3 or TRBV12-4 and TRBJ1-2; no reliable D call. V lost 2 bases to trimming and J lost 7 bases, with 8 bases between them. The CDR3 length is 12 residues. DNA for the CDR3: TGTGCCAGCAGTTTATGGCGAGGTGGCTACACCTTC. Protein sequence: CASSLWRGGYTF.

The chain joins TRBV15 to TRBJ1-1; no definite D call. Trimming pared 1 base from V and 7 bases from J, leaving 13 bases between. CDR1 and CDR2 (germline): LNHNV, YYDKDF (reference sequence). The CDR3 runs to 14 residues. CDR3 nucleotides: TGTGCCACCAGCAGAGCAATCGGACTTGTTGAAGCTTTCTTT. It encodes CATSRAIGLVEAFF.

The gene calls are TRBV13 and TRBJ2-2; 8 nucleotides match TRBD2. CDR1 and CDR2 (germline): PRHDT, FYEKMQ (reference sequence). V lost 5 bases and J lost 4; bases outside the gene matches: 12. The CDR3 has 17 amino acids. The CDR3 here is CASSPMQREFSTGELFF. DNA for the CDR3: TGTGCCAGCAGCCCGATGCAGCGGGAGTTTAGCACCGGGGAGCTGTTTTTT.

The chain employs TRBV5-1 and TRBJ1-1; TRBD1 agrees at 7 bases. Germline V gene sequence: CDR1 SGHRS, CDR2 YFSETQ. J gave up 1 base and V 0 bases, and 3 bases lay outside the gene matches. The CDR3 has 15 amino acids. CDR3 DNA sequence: TGCGCCAGCAGCTTGGCCGGGACAGCGAACACTGAAGCTTTCTTT. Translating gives CASSLAGTANTEAFF.

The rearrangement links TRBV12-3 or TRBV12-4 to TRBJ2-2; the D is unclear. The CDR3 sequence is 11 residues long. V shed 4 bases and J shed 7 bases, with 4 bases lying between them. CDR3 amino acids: CASSSYGELFF. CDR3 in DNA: TGTGCCAGCAGTTCTTACGGGGAGCTGTTTTTT.

CDR3 sequence (DNA): TGTGCCAGCAGCATCCCGACAGGAGCTACTGAAGCTTTCTTT. It specifies CASSIPTGATEAFF. The rearrangement joins TRBV7-2 to TRBJ1-1; TRBD1 is a possible D gene (6 bases). Germline lookup yields CDR1 SGHTA and CDR2 FQGNSA. V was trimmed by 5 bases and J by 5 bases, leaving 15 bases between them. The CDR3 spans 14 residues.